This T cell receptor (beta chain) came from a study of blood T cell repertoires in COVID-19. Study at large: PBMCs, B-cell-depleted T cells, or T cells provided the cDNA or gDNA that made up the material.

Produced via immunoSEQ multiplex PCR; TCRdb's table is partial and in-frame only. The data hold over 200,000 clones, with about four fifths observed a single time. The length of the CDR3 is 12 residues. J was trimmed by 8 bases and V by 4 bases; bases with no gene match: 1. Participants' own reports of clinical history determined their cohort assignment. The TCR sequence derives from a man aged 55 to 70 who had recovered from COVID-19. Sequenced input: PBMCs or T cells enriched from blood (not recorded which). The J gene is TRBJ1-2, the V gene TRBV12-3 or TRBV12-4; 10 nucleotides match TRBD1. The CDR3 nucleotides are TGTGCCAGCAGTTGGGGACAGGGGGGCTACACCTTC. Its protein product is CASSWGQGGYTF.